Listed below are T cell receptor beta chains from one sample, sequenced in a study of T cell repertoires in cytomegalovirus infection. TCRdb itself ran the reads through MiXCR, one entry per CDR3 protein. The sample records approximately 490,000 distinct CDR3 sequences, about 11% being singletons. What was sequenced was PBMCs. The receptors stem from a human donor in good health (CMV status not recorded). Some clones in this sample may be carry-over from other donors' samples. Each CDR3 is given with its conserved first and last residue. The D gene is left open where the match is weak. The size of a clone is reported for some rows only, either as once, few or many, or as a class for expanded clones.

D,V,J,size,DNA,CDR3
.,TRBV7-9,TRBJ1-2,many,TGTGCCAGCAGTTTTGCCAAGTCGGATGGCTACACCTTC,CASSFAKSDGYTF
.,TRBV2,TRBJ1-5,.,TGTGCCAGCAGGTTGGGGAGTAGCAATCAGCCCCAGCATTTT,CASRLGSSNQPQHF
.,TRBV20-1,TRBJ2-2,few,TGCAGTGCCGGGCAGGGGTCCGTCGGGGAGCTGTTTTTT,CSAGQGSVGELFF
.,TRBV6-8,TRBJ1-5,.,TGTGCCAGCGCCCGAGGGGGGTCCGATCAGCCCCAGCATTTT,CASARGGSDQPQHF
.,TRBV2,TRBJ2-2,few,TGTGCCAGCAGTGAAACCCTAGCCGGTTCCGGGGAGCTGTTTTTT,CASSETLAGSGELFF
.,TRBV5-4,TRBJ2-5,many,TGTGCCAGCAGCTCGGAAGGACGGCTGCAAGAGACCCAGTACTTC,CASSSEGRLQETQYF
TRBD1,TRBV7-2,TRBJ2-3,many,TGTGCCAGCAGCAGGGACAGGAGCACAGATACGCAGTATTTT,CASSRDRSTDTQYF
.,TRBV24-1,TRBJ2-2,many,TGTGCCACCAGGGAAGGGTTCACCGGGGAGCTGTTTTTT,CATREGFTGELFF
.,TRBV20-1,TRBJ1-6,many,TGCAGTGCTATCCGGAAAGGGAGCTCCTATAATTCACCCCTCCACTTT,CSAIRKGSSYNSPLHF
TRBD1,TRBV2,TRBJ1-1,.,TGTGCCAGCAGGGGGGGACAGGGATCTTTCTTT,CASRGGQGSFF
TRBD2,TRBV20-1,TRBJ2-7,many,TGCAGTGCCCGAAAACGGGAGGGCCGATACGAGCAGTACTTC,CSARKREGRYEQYF
.,TRBV20-1,TRBJ2-7,.,TGCAGTGCTAGTCTGCTTGACGAGCAGTACTTC,CSASLLDEQYF
TRBD2,TRBV3-1,TRBJ2-2,few,TGTGCCAGCAGCCAAGCGGGGGGAGACACCGGGGAGCTGTTTTTT,CASSQAGGDTGELFF
.,TRBV6-4,TRBJ2-1,few,.,CASSDVAGGSLFF
.,TRBV24-1,TRBJ1-2,few,TGTGCCACCAGTGATGACAAGCCAGGTGGCTACACCTTC,CATSDDKPGGYTF
.,TRBV10-3,TRBJ1-3,many,TGTGCCATCAGCGAGAGGGTACCTGGAAACACCATATATTTT,CAISERVPGNTIYF
.,TRBV11-2,TRBJ1-6,many,TGTGCCAGCAGCTTGGGGGCAGGGGTTAATTCACCCCTCCACTTT,CASSLGAGVNSPLHF
TRBD2,TRBV10-3,TRBJ2-5,few,TGTGCCATCGGTAGCGGGGGGGAAGAGACCCAGTACTTC,CAIGSGGEETQYF
.,TRBV3-1,TRBJ2-5,.,TGTGCCAGCAGCCAAGACTTTGCGGCCCAAGAGACCCAGTACTTC,CASSQDFAAQETQYF
.,TRBV7-6,TRBJ1-1,many,TGTGCCAGCAGCTTGGGAGGACAGAACACTGAAGCTTTCTTT,CASSLGGQNTEAFF
TRBD2,TRBV12-5,TRBJ2-1,few,TGTGCTAGTGGTTTGCCCTGGACTAGCGGGGGAAATGAGCAGTTCTTC,CASGLPWTSGGNEQFF
TRBD2,TRBV20-1,TRBJ2-7,.,TGCAGTGCCCCACTAGCGGGAGGCTACGAGCAGTACTTC,CSAPLAGGYEQYF
.,TRBV12-3/TRBV12-4,TRBJ2-2,few,TGTGCCAGCAGTGTGGTGTACTTTAGCACCGGGGAGCTGTTTTTT,CASSVVYFSTGELFF
.,TRBV20-1,TRBJ2-1,.,TGCAGTGCGCGCGCCGGTGAGCAGTTCTTC,CSARAGEQFF
TRBD2,TRBV27,TRBJ2-7,many,TGTGCCAGCAGTCCCTGGGCTAGCGGGAGCTACGAGCAGTACTTC,CASSPWASGSYEQYF
.,TRBV6-2/TRBV6-3,TRBJ1-5,.,TGTGCCATCGCGGGGCCCTCAAGCAATCAGCCCCAGCATTTT,CAIAGPSSNQPQHF
.,TRBV7-9,TRBJ2-1,.,TGTGCCAGCAGCGCCAACGAGGGTTACAATGAGCAGTTCTTC,CASSANEGYNEQFF
.,TRBV18,TRBJ2-1,.,TGTGCCAGCTCACCCAACACAGGAGCAGGGGCCAATGAGCAGTTCTTC,CASSPNTGAGANEQFF
.,TRBV12-3/TRBV12-4,TRBJ1-4,many,TGTGCCAGCAGCCAACAGGGAGGTAATGAAAAACTGTTTTTT,CASSQQGGNEKLFF
.,TRBV12-3/TRBV12-4,TRBJ1-1,many,TGTGCCAGCAGAAACAGGCCCCAGAACACTGAAGCTTTCTTT,CASRNRPQNTEAFF
.,TRBV2,TRBJ2-5,.,TGTGCCAGCAGTGAACAGGGGCCGGGAGAGACCCAGTACTTC,CASSEQGPGETQYF
.,TRBV12-3/TRBV12-4,TRBJ1-2,few,TGTGCCAGCACCCCCTGGGGGGCCGGTGGCTACACCTTC,CASTPWGAGGYTF
TRBD2,TRBV12-3/TRBV12-4,TRBJ2-1,many,TGTGCCAGCAGTTTTGGGCGGGAGCGTTCCTACAATGAGCAGTTCTTC,CASSFGRERSYNEQFF
TRBD1,TRBV29-1,TRBJ2-7,many,TGCAGCGTTGAATTCGGGGACAGGGCCAGCTACGAGCAGTACTTC,CSVEFGDRASYEQYF
TRBD2,TRBV11-2,TRBJ2-1,many,TGTGCCAGCACCGTTAGCGGGAATATTTACAATGAGCAGTTCTTC,CASTVSGNIYNEQFF
.,TRBV20-1,TRBJ2-7,many,TGCAGTGCGCTAATTGCGGGACAGTCCTACGAGCAGTACTTC,CSALIAGQSYEQYF
TRBD1,TRBV7-8,TRBJ1-2,many,TGTGCCAGCAGCTCTAGCGGGGACAGGGAGAACTATGGCTACACCTTC,CASSSSGDRENYGYTF
.,TRBV3-1,TRBJ2-5,.,TGTGCCAGCAGCACCGGACGGATCCAAGAGACCCAGTACTTC,CASSTGRIQETQYF
.,TRBV25-1,TRBJ1-1,.,TGTGCCAGCAGTGGGCCCTTTTCTCCACAGGGATGGAGTGGGAACACTGAAGCTTTCTTT,CASSGPFSPQGWSGNTEAFF
.,TRBV2,TRBJ1-4,few,TGTGCCAGTACAGTGAATGATGAAAAACTGTTTTTT,CASTVNDEKLFF
.,TRBV12-3/TRBV12-4,TRBJ1-5,many,TGTGCCAGCAGCTACGACAGTAGCAATCAGCCCCAGCATTTT,CASSYDSSNQPQHF
TRBD1,TRBV19,TRBJ1-1,few,TGTGCCAGTAGTATCCAGGGGGCATACAATGAAGCTTTCTTT,CASSIQGAYNEAFF
.,TRBV4-1,TRBJ2-3,few,TGCGCCAGCAGCCAAGAGGGGCCTAGCACGAGCACAGATACGCAGTATTTT,CASSQEGPSTSTDTQYF
TRBD2,TRBV2,TRBJ2-1,.,TGTGCCAGCACCGGCGGGGGTAGGGATGAGCAGTTCTTC,CASTGGGRDEQFF
TRBD2,TRBV12-3/TRBV12-4,TRBJ2-5,few,TGTGCCAGCAGGCTGACTAGCAGTCAGACCCAGTACTTC,CASRLTSSQTQYF
.,TRBV20-1,TRBJ1-1,many,TGCAGTGCTAGAGAAACAGGGCAGAACACTGAAGCTTTCTTT,CSARETGQNTEAFF
.,TRBV10-3,TRBJ1-1,.,TGTGCCATCAGATCATCAATGAACACTGAAGCTTTCTTT,CAIRSSMNTEAFF
.,TRBV10-3,TRBJ1-5,.,TGTGCCATCAAGGAGGGAGTGGGCAATCAGCCCCAGCATTTT,CAIKEGVGNQPQHF
.,TRBV5-5,TRBJ1-1,many,TGTGCCAGCAGAGGCGTTCTGAACACTGAAGCTTTCTTT,CASRGVLNTEAFF
TRBD1,TRBV28,TRBJ2-7,.,TGTGCCAGCAGTTTAACAGGGGCTGATTACTTC,CASSLTGADYF
.,TRBV6-1,TRBJ2-2,many,TGTGCCAGCAGCAGGGGCAGGGACACCGGGGAGCTGTTTTTT,CASSRGRDTGELFF
.,TRBV28,TRBJ1-1,.,TGTGCCAGCAGTTCCTCCCCCGGGTTAATTGGCACTGAAGCTTTCTTT,CASSSSPGLIGTEAFF
.,TRBV28,TRBJ1-5,.,TGTGCCAGCGTCGAGGTTGTCAATCAGCCCCAGCATTTT,CASVEVVNQPQHF
.,TRBV20-1,TRBJ2-2,.,TGCAGTGCTCTCCATGATAGCTTGGGGACCCCCGGGCCCGGGGAGCTGTTTTTT,CSALHDSLGTPGPGELFF
TRBD1,TRBV28,TRBJ2-1,many,TGTGCCAGCAGTCATCTCTCGGGACAGAGAATCTACAATGAGCAGTTCTTC,CASSHLSGQRIYNEQFF